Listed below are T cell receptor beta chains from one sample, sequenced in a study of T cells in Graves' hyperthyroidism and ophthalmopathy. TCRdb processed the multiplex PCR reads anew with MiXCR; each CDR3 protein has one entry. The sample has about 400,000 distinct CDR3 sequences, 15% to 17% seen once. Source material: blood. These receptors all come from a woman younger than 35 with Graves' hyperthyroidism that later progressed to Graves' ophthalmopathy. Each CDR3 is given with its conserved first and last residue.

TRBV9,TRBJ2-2,CASSVFAGDTGELFF
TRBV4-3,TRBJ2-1,CASSLSLRTDNEQFF
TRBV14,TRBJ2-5,CASSQERPVETQYF
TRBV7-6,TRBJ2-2,CASSLAWREPLGVTGELFF
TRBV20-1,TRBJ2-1,CSARELAGVSYPSNEQFF
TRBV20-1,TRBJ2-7,CSARGASGSPYEQYF
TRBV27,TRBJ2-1,CASSRLARNEQFF
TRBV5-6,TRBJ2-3,CASSLELAGGRRGNTQYF
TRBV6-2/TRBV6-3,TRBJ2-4,CASSTGQVRDIQYF
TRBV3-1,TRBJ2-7,CASSRVATYEQYF
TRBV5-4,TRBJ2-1,CASSRTGTLSYNEQFF
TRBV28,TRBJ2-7,CASSLERGPSYEQYF
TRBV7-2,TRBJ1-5,CASSVGTGNQPQHF
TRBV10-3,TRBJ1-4,CAISDYKGGLDEKLFF
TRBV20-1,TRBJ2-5,CSAEGQIRIGETQYF
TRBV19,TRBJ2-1,CASSIGQGGGEQFF
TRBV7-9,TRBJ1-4,CASSLGQGLGEKLFF
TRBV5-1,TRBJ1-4,CASSTGSTTNEKLFF
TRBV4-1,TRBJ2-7,CASSPGLRSYEQYF
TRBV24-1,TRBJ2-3,CATSDPYTSGRTEDTQYF
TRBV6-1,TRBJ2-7,CASSRPGQGLDEQYF
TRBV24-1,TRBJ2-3,CATSQGKSKDRLSGDTQYF
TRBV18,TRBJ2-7,CASSPGGPAEQYF
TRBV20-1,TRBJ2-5,CSARDWGSETQYF
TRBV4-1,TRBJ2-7,CASSQVLQGAPRVEQYF
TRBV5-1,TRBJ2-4,CASSHTPASGSPGGKNIQYF
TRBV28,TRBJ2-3,CASSLRLSPDTQYF